This entry lists 8 T cell receptor beta chains sequenced from one sample in a study of molecular identifiers for immune sequencing clone quantification (dated by TCRdb to 2016 to 2019). The receptor library was made with PCR. Sequencing was carried out with an Illumina HiSeq 4000. The raw public data were reprocessed by TCRdb itself: fastp quality trimming at Q25, MiXCR clonotype calling, in-frame beta chains only. Under each unique CDR3 protein, matching rows form one entry showing the most common genes and DNA. The sample yields 600,000 to 650,000 distinct CDR3 sequences; about 20% were counted once. The leading ten clones occupy 0.85% to 0.9% of the sample. Sequenced input: naive CD8+ T cells from blood, with Jurkat cell RNA spiked in. The sample's cell subset or site, from its label and the paper: FACS-sorted CD8+CD4-CCR7+CD45RA+ naive T cells. These receptors were obtained from a human donor in good health. Some libraries in this study had Jurkat cell RNA spiked in.

The sample holds a few counts of this clonotype. The gene calls are TRBV30 and TRBJ1-1; D is undetermined. Germline V CDR1 and CDR2: GTSNPN, SVGIG (reference sequence). This CDR3 has 12 amino acids. The V and J ends lost 2 bases and 2 bases respectively, with 6 bases between them. As DNA, the CDR3 is TGTGCCTGGAGTCTCCTAAACACTGAAGCTTTCTTT. This sequence encodes CAWSLLNTEAFF.

With respect to this clonotype: It may be a read error: a sequence one base away is much more abundant. Likely a read error: the CDR3 ends without its conserved phenylalanine or tryptophan. The J gene is TRBJ1-5, the V gene TRBV6-1; the D is unclear. With 3 bases removed from V and 10 bases from J, the gap between germline ends came to 7 bases. Per germline, CDR1 MNHNS and CDR2 SASEGT. The length of the CDR3 is 11 residues. The CDR3: CASSETPPQHS. The CDR3 DNA reads TGTGCCAGCAGTGAGACCCCCCCCCAGCATTCT.

This clonotype came up many times. The V gene is TRBV7-9, the J gene TRBJ2-7; TRBD2 agrees at 9 bases. Germline assignment: CDR1 SEHNR and CDR2 FQNEAQ (reference sequence). V shed 4 bases and J 3 bases; nucleotides not matched to a gene: 19. There are 19 residues in the CDR3. The CDR3 DNA follows: TGTGCCAGCAGCTCCCCACTAGGGCTAGCGGGACGAACCTACTACGAGCAGTACTTC. Encoded protein: CASSSPLGLAGRTYYEQYF.

This clonotype was detected only a few times. The rearrangement links TRBV12-3 or TRBV12-4 to TRBJ2-1; D possibly corresponds to TRBD2 (5 bases). V gave up 10 bases and J gave up 8 bases, with 21 bases separating them. There are 14 residues in the CDR3. CDR3 loop: CATGFRPGTDEQFF. Here the CDR3 DNA reads TGTGCCACCGGATTCAGACCGGGAACCGATGAGCAGTTCTTC.

Of note for this clonotype: Sequence at one end of the junction differs from germline and may be a read error. The chain uses TRBV6-2 or TRBV6-3 and TRBJ2-4; 9 nucleotides match TRBD1. Germline V lookup: CDR1 MNHEY, CDR2 SVGEGT. The CDR3 has 15 residues. Here the CDR3 reads CASSPQQGAKDIQYF. CDR3 DNA: TGTGCCAGCAGCCCCCAACAGGGGGCCAAAGACATTCAGTACTTC.

The sample holds a few counts of this clonotype. The chain uses TRBV5-4 and TRBJ2-1; 11 bases are shared with TRBD2. Germline-derived CDR1 and CDR2 are SGHNT and YYREEE (reference sequence). J was trimmed by 0 bases and V by 0 bases; bases with no gene match: 8. The CDR3 runs to 19 residues. CDR3 sequence (DNA): TGTGCCAGCAGCTTGGCGATAGCGGGGGGGCCGTCCTCCTACAATGAGCAGTTCTTC. Protein sequence: CASSLAIAGGPSSYNEQFF.

Of note for this clonotype: This may be a read error: a much more frequent sequence differs by one nucleotide. This chain connects TRBV20-1 to TRBJ1-1, with a weak D call TRBD1 (5 bases). The V and J ends lost 3 bases and 6 bases respectively, with 14 bases between them. Germline CDR1 reads DFQATT; CDR2 reads SNEGSKA (reference sequence). There are 13 residues in the CDR3. The DNA for the CDR3 is TGCAGTGCTAGCGACAAAGAGGGGCCTGAAGCTTTCTTT. Its protein is CSASDKEGPEAFF.

As concerns this clonotype: This clone may be a read error of a much larger clone one base away. CDR3 DNA sequence: TGTGCCAGCAGCCAGCCCGGGACACGCTCCTACAATAAGCAGTTCTTC. Protein: CASSQPGTRSYNKQFF. J is TRBJ2-1 and V is TRBV21-1; the table gives TRBD1 as D, unverified against the DNA. TRBV21-1 is a pseudogene segment. This CDR3 region has 16 residues.